This is a list of T cell receptor beta chains from one sample in a study of regulatory T cells in long-lasting Graves disease. TCRdb reanalysed the multiplex PCR reads using MiXCR and keeps one entry per CDR3 protein. The sample includes a few hundred thousand distinct CDR3 sequences, approximately 23% of them seen just once. Material: peripheral blood mononuclear cells (PBMCs), obtained when the disease was refractory, from a patient treated with antithyroid drugs. Source of these receptors: a woman aged 40-49 years with Graves disease. The CDR3 runs from the conserved cysteine through the conserved F or W. The D gene is left open where the match is weak. Clone size appears in some rows only: once, few, many, or a class for an expanded clone.

TRBD2,many,TRBJ2-7,TRBV6-4,TGTGCCAGCAGTTACCAGACTAGCGGGTTCGTCTACGAGCAGTACTTC,CASSYQTSGFVYEQYF
-,-,TRBJ2-1,TRBV12-3/TRBV12-4,TGTGCCAGCAGTCCCGGCCTAGGCTCCTACAATGAGCAGTTCTTC,CASSPGLGSYNEQFF
-,few,TRBJ1-6,TRBV7-9,TGTGCCAGCAGCATGTGGGACCTAAATTCACCCCTCCACTTT,CASSMWDLNSPLHF
-,few,TRBJ2-6,TRBV5-6,TGTGCCAGCAGCTTGGCCGGGATGGGGGCCAACGTCCTGACTTTC,CASSLAGMGANVLTF
TRBD1,few,TRBJ2-7,TRBV7-3,TGTGCCAGCAGCCCACGGGACAGGGTAGACGAGCAGTACTTC,CASSPRDRVDEQYF
TRBD2,-,TRBJ2-1,TRBV20-1,TGCAGTGCAGATACTCTAGGACTAGCGGGAGCGGTTGAGCAGTTCTTC,CSADTLGLAGAVEQFF
TRBD2,-,TRBJ2-7,TRBV4-1,TGCGCCAGCAGCGCCCACCCCGGAACTAGCGGGAATGTGCAGTACTTC,CASSAHPGTSGNVQYF
-,many,TRBJ2-7,TRBV27,TGTGCCAGCAGTTTATCTTTCAGCTACGAGCAGTACTTC,CASSLSFSYEQYF
-,-,TRBJ2-7,TRBV29-1,TGCAGCGTTGTTCTAATATCCTACGAGCAGTACTTC,CSVVLISYEQYF
TRBD2,many,TRBJ2-7,TRBV27,TGTGCCAGCAGTTTTGGTAGCGGGAGACTCGTGCCCTACGAGCAGTACTTC,CASSFGSGRLVPYEQYF
-,-,TRBJ2-5,TRBV19,TGTGCCAGTAGTGTGACAGCTAGGATTCACTGGGAGACCCAGTACTTC,CASSVTARIHWETQYF
-,many,TRBJ1-1,TRBV27,TGTGCCAGCAGTTTGACAACAGAGGCGAACACTGAAGCTTTCTTT,CASSLTTEANTEAFF
-,-,TRBJ1-5,TRBV9,TGTGCCAGCAGCGTAGAAGGACGCGACAATCAGCCCCAGCATTTT,CASSVEGRDNQPQHF
TRBD2,few,TRBJ2-1,TRBV11-2,TGTGCCAGCAGCTTAGTGACTAGCGGACGTTACAATGAGCAGTTCTTC,CASSLVTSGRYNEQFF
-,many,TRBJ2-2,TRBV7-2,TGTGCCAGCAGCTTAGGCTCGGGTTTTGGGGAGCTGTTTTTT,CASSLGSGFGELFF
-,once,TRBJ1-3,TRBV20-1,TGCAGTGCTAGAGATTGGAGGCGGAACTCTGGAAACACCATATATTTT,CSARDWRRNSGNTIYF
-,-,TRBJ2-7,TRBV5-1,TGCGCCAGCAGCTTGGCAGGCAGGCAGGGGTATGAGCAGTACTTC,CASSLAGRQGYEQYF